The clone carrying this T cell receptor beta chain was recorded once. This record belongs to a study of blood T cell repertoires in COVID-19. The ends lost 5 bases at V and 0 bases at J; junction bases unmatched: 5. Germline assignment: CDR1 SGHNT and CDR2 YYREEE (reference sequence). The CDR3 loop spans 15 amino acids. A Seattle source enrolled patients during active infection and followed them longitudinally. The assay was immunoSEQ multiplex PCR, and TCRdb's table has in-frame clones only and misses some. The sample holds some 130,000 clones, 86% seen once. The sequencing sample was made of peripheral blood. This clonotype was obtained from a woman between 70 and 85 years old with COVID-19, enrolled during active disease. The chain uses TRBV5-4 and TRBJ1-1; TRBD1 agrees at 9 bases. In DNA form, the CDR3 reads TGTGCCAGCAGGCACAGGGGGCAATTGAACACTGAAGCTTTCTTT. Protein: CASRHRGQLNTEAFF.